What follows are 30 T cell receptor beta chains derived from one specimen sequenced in a study of blood T cells in healthy people across ages. Through a sample-barcoded 5' primer and a J-beta primer mix, a second PCR was run for about 6 to 12 cycles. TCRdb ran MiXCR on the 5' RACE reads and lists one entry per CDR3 protein. The table records 790,000 or so distinct CDR3 sequences, about 45% of them present only once. The sequenced sample was blood. All receptors derive from a man aged 80 or over in good health.

This clonotype turned up a few times. The chain joins TRBV2 to TRBJ2-6, with TRBD2 as a possible D gene (6 bases). Trimming pared 7 bases from V and 0 bases from J, leaving 10 bases between. CDR3 size: 15 residues. Germline CDR1 reads SNHLY; CDR2 reads FYNNEI. CDR3 sequence (DNA): TGTGCCAGCACCGGGACTTCCTCTGGGGCCAACGTCCTGACTTTC. Residues: CASTGTSSGANVLTF. Combining the CDR3 with reference TRBV2 and TRBJ2-6 gives the whole variable domain EPEVTQTPSHQVTQMGQEVILRCVPISNHLYFYWYRQILGQKVEFLVSFYNNEISEKSEIFDDQFSVERPDGSNFTLKIRSTKLEDSAMYFCASTGTSSGANVLTFGAGSRLTVL.

In this sample, this clonotype turned up many times. This chain connects TRBV7-2 to TRBJ2-5, with 10 bases aligning to TRBD1. The CDR3 is 18 residues long. The trim removed 3 bases at V and 0 bases at J, leaving 10 bases unmatched. Looked up from germline, CDR1 is SGHTA and CDR2 is FQGNSA. The CDR3 DNA is TGTGCCAGCAGCTTGGAAGGATTCGGGACAGGGGACCAAGAGACCCAGTACTTC. Translation: CASSLEGFGTGDQETQYF.

The chain uses TRBV27 and TRBJ2-3; D not certain. Trimming stripped 7 bases from V and 6 bases from J, with 17 bases between. The CDR3 extends over 14 amino acids. Germline-derived CDR1 and CDR2 are MNHEY and SMNVEV (reference sequence). The DNA for the CDR3 is TGTGCCAGCACCGAAAGTGGGCCTCCGGATACGCAGTATTTT. It yields the protein CASTESGPPDTQYF.

This chain uses TRBV7-8 with TRBJ2-7; D is unresolved. V shed 2 bases and J shed 0 bases, with 8 bases lying between them. The CDR3 is 14 residues long. In germline, CDR1 is SGHVS, CDR2 FQNEAQ. The CDR3 DNA sequence: TGTGCCAGCAGCTTATTATACAGCTCCTACGAGCAGTACTTC. This gives the protein CASSLLYSSYEQYF.

This clonotype was observed once. The J gene is TRBJ2-3, the V gene TRBV20-1; D uncertain. CDR1 is DFQATT and CDR2 is SNEGSKA in the germline V gene (reference sequence). V was cut by 5 bases and J by 3 bases, with 15 bases left in between. This CDR3 has 14 amino acids. The CDR3 sequence: CSADGRSVTDTQYF. The DNA of the CDR3 is TGCAGTGCTGACGGACGGAGTGTTACAGATACGCAGTATTTT.

This sequence joins TRBV20-1 and TRBJ2-3, with 11 bases fitting TRBD2. CDR3 length: 16 amino acids. After removal of 4 bases from V and 5 bases from J, the junction contained 11 bases not matched to a gene. Germline CDR1 reads DFQATT; CDR2 reads SNEGSKA (reference sequence). The CDR3 DNA sequence: TGCAGTGCTACGGATAGCGGGGGGGTTTTAGGAGATACGCAGTATTTT. Amino acid sequence: CSATDSGGVLGDTQYF.

This clonotype occurred many times. The chain carries TRBV7-2 and TRBJ2-5; D remains unclear. The CDR3 has 14 residues. Trimming removed 3 bases from V and 0 bases from J, with 8 bases in between. The germline CDR1 and CDR2 sequences are SGHTA and FQGNSA. For the CDR3, the DNA is TGTGCCAGCAGCTTTCCCGAGTACCAAGAGACCCAGTACTTC. Its translation: CASSFPEYQETQYF.

The sample holds a few counts of this clonotype. This chain joins TRBV28 and TRBJ2-7; 7 bases fit TRBD2. J was trimmed by 0 bases and V by 0 bases; bases with no gene match: 5. This CDR3 has 16 residues. Germline V gives CDR1 MDHEN, CDR2 SYDVKM. The DNA for the CDR3 is TGTGCCAGCAGTTTATGGGGTAGCGGGTACTCCTACGAGCAGTACTTC. Translated: CASSLWGSGYSYEQYF.

This clonotype was seen repeatedly, ten times or more. This chain's CDR3 is CSAFASGEAKNIQYF. The CDR3 region has the DNA TGCAGTGCCTTCGCTAGCGGAGAAGCCAAAAACATTCAGTACTTC. The chain links TRBV20-1 to TRBJ2-4, with 7 bases matching TRBD2. CDR3 length: 15 amino acids. Germline lookup yields CDR1 DFQATT and CDR2 SNEGSKA (reference sequence). With V trimmed by 6 bases and J by 0 bases, 8 bases remained unmatched.

Turning to this clonotype: A single base separates this from a much larger clone, so it may be a read error. This chain connects TRBV10-3 to TRBJ2-4; tentatively, D is TRBD2 (5 bases). The DNA end is more similar to TRBJ2-7, so the J call may be wrong. The CDR3 totals 13 residues. Germline V CDR1 and CDR2: ENHRY, SYGVKD. CDR3 sequence reads: CAISETDGDEQYF. The CDR3 nucleotides read TGTGCCATCAGTGAGACGGACGGGGACGAGCAGTACTTC.

This clonotype was seen a few times. The J gene is TRBJ1-4, the V gene TRBV7-2; 10 positions match TRBD1. The CDR3 consists of 15 residues. The germline CDR1 and CDR2 sequences are SGHTA and FQGNSA. The V segment lost 4 bases and the J segment 4 bases; nucleotides outside the gene matches: 3. CDR3 protein: CASSSTGGNNEKLFF. CDR3 sequence (DNA): TGTGCCAGCAGCTCGACAGGGGGCAATAATGAAAAACTGTTTTTT.

The rearrangement joins TRBV7-3 to TRBJ2-5; 9 nucleotides match TRBD2. Germline V CDR1 and CDR2: SGHTA, FQGTGA. The CDR3 totals 16 residues. V was clipped by 2 bases and J by 4 bases; unmatched bases: 8. CDR3 loop: CASSLFGSGGSETQYF. The CDR3 nucleotides are TGTGCCAGCAGCTTATTTGGTAGCGGGGGATCAGAGACCCAGTACTTC.

This clonotype was recorded a few times. The chain is built from TRBV9 and TRBJ2-5, with a possible D match to TRBD1 (5 bases). Deletions cut 1 base from V and 3 bases from J, with 13 bases between. This CDR3 contains 15 residues. The germline CDR1 and CDR2 sequences are SGDLS and YYNGEE. The CDR3 DNA reads TGTGCCAGCAGCGTATCCCCTGACAGTAAAGAGACCCAGTACTTC. This translates into CASSVSPDSKETQYF.

The rearrangement joins TRBV7-9 to TRBJ2-3, with D tentatively TRBD1 (6 bases). Germline loops: CDR1 SEHNR, CDR2 FQNEAQ (reference sequence). This CDR3 has 15 amino acids. Trimming cost V 0 bases and J 4 bases, with 11 bases left between them. In DNA form, the CDR3 reads TGTGCCAGCAGCTTAGCACAGGGAGAGGCAGATACGCAGTATTTT. As protein: CASSLAQGEADTQYF.

The rearrangement uses TRBV5-6 and TRBJ2-5; unclear D gene. The V end lost 0 bases, the J end lost 4 bases, and 7 bases lay between the germline ends. CDR1 SGHDT and CDR2 YYEEEE come from the germline V gene. The CDR3 covers 13 residues. CDR3 sequence reads: CASSLERLETQYF. The CDR3 nucleotides read TGTGCCAGCAGCTTGGAACGGTTAGAGACCCAGTACTTC.

V is TRBV2 and J is TRBJ1-1; no definite D call. Trimming cost V 4 bases and J 13 bases, with 13 bases left between them. The CDR3 sequence is 11 residues long. Germline CDR1 SNHLY, CDR2 FYNNEI. Written as DNA, the CDR3 is TGTGCCAGCAGTGGAGTGCATCTTTTTTTCTTT. This sequence encodes CASSGVHLFFF.

Of note for this clonotype: This sequence may be a read error, since a much larger clone differs from it by one base. The V gene is TRBV12-1, the J gene TRBJ2-1; whether TRBD1, the table's D call, matches the DNA was not checked. TRBV12-1 is recorded as a pseudogene. The CDR3 has 18 amino acids. CDR3 sequence: CAGSSSPGQRNSYNEQFF. As DNA, the CDR3 is TGTGCCGGCAGCTCGTCGCCGGGACAGAGAAACTCCTACAATGAGCAGTTCTTC.

This clonotype was counted between two and nine times. This may stem from a read error, because a much larger clone lies one nucleotide away. The CDR3: CASSRTGYYEQYF. CDR3 DNA sequence: TGTGCCAGCAGCCGAACTGGTTACTACGAGCAGTACTTC. The chain employs TRBV7-2 and TRBJ2-7; D uncertain. CDR1 SGHTA and CDR2 FQGNSA come from the germline V gene. The CDR3 is made up of 13 amino acids. V lost 5 bases and J 3 bases, leaving 11 bases between the germline ends.

This clonotype was seen more than once but under ten times. The rearrangement links TRBV4-2 to TRBJ2-2, with TRBD1 identical over 7 bases. The trim removed 0 bases at V and 3 bases at J, leaving 7 bases unmatched. The CDR3 is made up of 17 amino acids. The germline V gene has CDR1 LGHNA and CDR2 YNFKEQ. Here the CDR3 reads CASSQDKGGPDTGELFF. CDR3 DNA: TGTGCCAGCAGCCAAGATAAAGGGGGCCCGGACACCGGGGAGCTGTTTTTT.

The rearrangement uses TRBV29-1 and TRBJ2-3; D uncertain. Germline CDR1 is SQVTM and CDR2 is ANQGSEA. The length of the CDR3 is 13 residues. V was pared by 6 bases and J by 6 bases, with 16 bases between. The CDR3 sequence: CSVMASGPDTQYF. The CDR3 nucleotides read TGCAGCGTGATGGCCTCGGGCCCCGATACGCAGTATTTT.

In the case of this clonotype: This may be a read error: a much more frequent sequence differs by one nucleotide. V usage is TRBV7-2 and J usage is TRBJ2-7, with D possibly being TRBD2 (6 bases). Germline CDR1 and CDR2: SGHTA and FQGNSA. The CDR3 covers 15 residues. V was pared by 5 bases and J by 0 bases, with 14 bases between. The CDR3 spells CASSPMAGNSYEQYF. DNA for the CDR3: TGTGCCAGCAGCCCTATGGCGGGAAACTCCTACGAGCAGTACTTC.

V is TRBV6-5 and J is TRBJ2-7, with D possibly being TRBD1 (6 bases). Trimming removed 0 bases at V and 4 bases at J, with 16 bases between. This CDR3 contains 16 residues. Germline V CDR1 and CDR2: MNHEY, SVGAGI. The DNA of the CDR3 is TGTGCCAGCAGTTACTCGACCGTCGCACAGGGTTACGAGCAGTACTTC. This sequence encodes CASSYSTVAQGYEQYF.

Regarding this clonotype: This may arise from a read error, as a much more abundant clone is one base away. V and J are TRBV10-3 and TRBJ2-3; TRBD2 aligns across 12 bases. CDR1 is ENHRY, CDR2 SYGVKD, per germline. CDR3 length equals 15 residues. CDR3 residues: CATSATSGSADTQYF. As DNA, the CDR3 is TGTGCCACCAGTGCGACTAGCGGGAGTGCAGATACGCAGTATTTT.

The rearrangement links TRBV6-2 or TRBV6-3 to TRBJ1-5; TRBD1 agrees at 9 bases. Germline CDR1 reads MNHEY; CDR2 reads SVGEGT. The junction had 11 bases not matched to a gene; V was cut back by 5 bases and J by 9 bases. The CDR3 is 15 amino acids. The CDR3 is CASSHEGQGFRPQHF. DNA for the CDR3: TGTGCCAGCAGTCACGAGGGACAGGGTTTCAGGCCCCAGCATTTT.

This clonotype was seen a handful of times. V and J are TRBV20-1 and TRBJ2-5; 10 nucleotides agree with TRBD2. J was trimmed by 11 bases and V by 4 bases; bases with no gene match: 10. In germline, CDR1 is DFQATT, CDR2 SNEGSKA (reference sequence). The CDR3 length is 13 residues. The DNA for the CDR3 is TGCAGTGCTATGGCTAGCGGGAGACATGAGCAGTACTTC. Protein product: CSAMASGRHEQYF.

The J gene is TRBJ2-3, the V gene TRBV4-1; D unresolved. CDR1 MGHRA and CDR2 YSYEKL come from the germline V gene. V was cut by 0 bases and J by 11 bases, with 18 bases left in between. This CDR3 is built from 15 residues. The CDR3 sequence: CASSQENVPMMEQYF. The DNA for the CDR3 is TGCGCCAGCAGCCAAGAAAACGTGCCTATGATGGAGCAGTATTTT.

This sequence joins TRBV10-3 and TRBJ1-6; 9 bases agree with TRBD1. V lost 10 bases to trimming and J lost 0 bases; unmatched junction nucleotides: 7. CDR1 is ENHRY and CDR2 is SYGVKD in the germline V gene. The CDR3 has 16 residues. The DNA of the CDR3 is TGTGCCAAATACAGGGGGCCGAGCTCCTATAATTCACCCCTCCACTTT. This encodes CAKYRGPSSYNSPLHF.

There are a few counts of this clonotype. V usage is TRBV5-1 and J usage is TRBJ2-3; no clear D gene. Germline CDR1 reads SGHRS; CDR2 reads YFSETQ. The CDR3 loop spans 15 amino acids. Trimming cost V 1 base and J 0 bases, with 9 bases left between them. In nucleotides, the CDR3 is TGCGCCAGCAGCTTGACCCCCGGGAGCACAGATACGCAGTATTTT. It translates to CASSLTPGSTDTQYF.

In its sample, this clonotype was seen once. V is TRBV20-1 and J is TRBJ2-4; a weak D match, TRBD2 (6 bases). This CDR3 comprises 18 residues. Trimming removed 0 bases from V and 4 bases from J, with 22 bases in between. The germline V gene encodes CDR1 DFQATT and CDR2 SNEGSKA (reference sequence). CDR3 amino acids: CSARDRRRPTGEKNIQYF. CDR3 DNA sequence: TGCAGTGCTAGAGATCGTCGGCGACCCACGGGGGAGAAAAACATTCAGTACTTC.

This chain uses TRBV20-1 with TRBJ2-3; D is unresolved. Looked up from germline, CDR1 is DFQATT and CDR2 is SNEGSKA (reference sequence). Trimming took 3 bases from V and 0 from J, leaving 16 bases between them. The CDR3 covers 16 residues. This CDR3 is CSASSLGGPSTDTQYF. The CDR3 nucleotides are TGCAGTGCTAGTTCTCTGGGCGGACCTAGCACAGATACGCAGTATTTT.